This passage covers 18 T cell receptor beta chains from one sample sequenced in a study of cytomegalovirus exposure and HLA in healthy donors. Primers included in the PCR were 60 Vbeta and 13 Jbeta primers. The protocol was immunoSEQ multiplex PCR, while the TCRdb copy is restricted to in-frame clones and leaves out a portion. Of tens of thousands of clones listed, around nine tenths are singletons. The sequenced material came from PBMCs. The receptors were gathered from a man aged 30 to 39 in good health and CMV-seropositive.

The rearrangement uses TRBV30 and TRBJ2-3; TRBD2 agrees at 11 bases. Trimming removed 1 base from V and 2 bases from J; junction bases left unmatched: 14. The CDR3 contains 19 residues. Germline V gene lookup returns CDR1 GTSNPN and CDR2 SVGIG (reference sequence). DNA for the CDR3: TGTGCCTGGAGTGACGTCGAGGGTAGCGGGAGGGCCCCCACAGATACGCAGTATTTT. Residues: CAWSDVEGSGRAPTDTQYF.

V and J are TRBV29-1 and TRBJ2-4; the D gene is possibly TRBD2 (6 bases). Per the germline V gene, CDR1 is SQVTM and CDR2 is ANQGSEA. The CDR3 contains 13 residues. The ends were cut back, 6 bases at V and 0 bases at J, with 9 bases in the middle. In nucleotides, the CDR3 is TGCAGCGTGGGGGGACTAGCCAAAAACATTCAGTACTTC. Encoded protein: CSVGGLAKNIQYF. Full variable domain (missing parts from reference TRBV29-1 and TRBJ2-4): SAVISQKPSRDICQRGTSLTIQCQVDSQVTMMFWYRQQPGQSLTLIATANQGSEATYESGFVIDKFPISRPNLTFSTLTVSNMSPEDSSIYLCSVGGLAKNIQYFGAGTRLSVL.

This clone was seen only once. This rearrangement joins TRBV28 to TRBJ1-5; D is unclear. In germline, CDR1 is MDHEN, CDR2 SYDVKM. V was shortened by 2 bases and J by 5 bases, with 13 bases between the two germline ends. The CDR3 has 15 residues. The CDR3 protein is CASSLGAWADQPQHF. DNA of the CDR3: TGTGCCAGCAGTTTAGGTGCGTGGGCTGATCAGCCCCAGCATTTT.

The CDR3 spells CASSLGRGNTEAFF. The DNA of the CDR3 is TGTGCCAGTAGTTTGGGCAGGGGAAACACTGAAGCTTTCTTT. The chain is built from TRBV19 and TRBJ1-1; D perhaps matches TRBD1 (6 bases). Between the trimmed V and J ends, which lost 5 bases and 2 bases, there was a span of 12 bases. The CDR3 consists of 14 residues. The V gene's germline CDR1 is LNHDA and CDR2 SQIVND (reference sequence).

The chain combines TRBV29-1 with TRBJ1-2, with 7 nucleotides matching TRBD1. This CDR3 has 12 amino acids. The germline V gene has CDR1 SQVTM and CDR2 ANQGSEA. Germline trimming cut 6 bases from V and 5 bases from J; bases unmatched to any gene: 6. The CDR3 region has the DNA TGCAGCGTGGTGGGACAGAATTATGGCTACACCTTC. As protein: CSVVGQNYGYTF.

The CDR3 DNA is TGTGCCAGTCGGAACACAGGGGACACCGGGGAGCTGTTTTTT. As protein: CASRNTGDTGELFF. This chain connects TRBV6-1 to TRBJ2-2, with TRBD1 matching over 7 bases. The CDR3 spans 14 residues. The germline V gene encodes CDR1 MNHNS and CDR2 SASEGT. The J segment lost 3 bases and the V segment lost 9 bases, leaving 7 bases of the junction unmatched.

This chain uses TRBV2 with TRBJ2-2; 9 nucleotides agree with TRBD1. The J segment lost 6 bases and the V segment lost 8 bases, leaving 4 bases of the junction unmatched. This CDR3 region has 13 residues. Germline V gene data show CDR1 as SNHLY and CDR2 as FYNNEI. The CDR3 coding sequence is TGTGCCAGCGGGGGACAGGGCCCCGGGGAGCTGTTTTTT. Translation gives CASGGQGPGELFF.

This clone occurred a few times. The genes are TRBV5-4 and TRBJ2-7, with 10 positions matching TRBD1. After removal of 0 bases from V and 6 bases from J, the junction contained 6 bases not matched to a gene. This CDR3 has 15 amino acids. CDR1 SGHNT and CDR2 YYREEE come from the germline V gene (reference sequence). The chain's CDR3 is CASSLARQGAFEQYF. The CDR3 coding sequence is TGTGCCAGCAGCTTGGCGAGACAGGGGGCGTTCGAGCAGTACTTC.

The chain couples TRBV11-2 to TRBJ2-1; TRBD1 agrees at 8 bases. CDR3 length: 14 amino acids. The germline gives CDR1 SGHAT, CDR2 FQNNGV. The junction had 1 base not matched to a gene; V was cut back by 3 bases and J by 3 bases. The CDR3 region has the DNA TGTGCCAGCAGCTTTGACAGGGGCTACAATGAGCAGTTCTTC. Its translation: CASSFDRGYNEQFF.

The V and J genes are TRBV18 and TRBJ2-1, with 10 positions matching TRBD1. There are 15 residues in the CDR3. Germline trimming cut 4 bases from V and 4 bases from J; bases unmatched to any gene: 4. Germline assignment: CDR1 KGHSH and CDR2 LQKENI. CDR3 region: CASSQPGQGYNEQFF. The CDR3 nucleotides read TGTGCCAGCTCACAGCCGGGACAGGGGTACAATGAGCAGTTCTTC.

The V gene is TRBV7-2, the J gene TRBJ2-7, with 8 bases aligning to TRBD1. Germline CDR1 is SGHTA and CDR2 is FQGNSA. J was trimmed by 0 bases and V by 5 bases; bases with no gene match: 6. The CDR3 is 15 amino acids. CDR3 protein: CASSAGQGVSYEQYF. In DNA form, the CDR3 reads TGTGCCAGCAGCGCCGGACAGGGCGTCTCCTACGAGCAGTACTTC.

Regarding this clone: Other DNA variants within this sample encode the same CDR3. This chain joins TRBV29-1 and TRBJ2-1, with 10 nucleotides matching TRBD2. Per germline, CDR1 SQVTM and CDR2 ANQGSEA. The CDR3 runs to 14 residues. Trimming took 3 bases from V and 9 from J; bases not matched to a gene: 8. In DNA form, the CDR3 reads TGCAGCGTTGATTTGGGACTAGCGATTCCTGAGCAGTTCTTC. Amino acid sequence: CSVDLGLAIPEQFF.

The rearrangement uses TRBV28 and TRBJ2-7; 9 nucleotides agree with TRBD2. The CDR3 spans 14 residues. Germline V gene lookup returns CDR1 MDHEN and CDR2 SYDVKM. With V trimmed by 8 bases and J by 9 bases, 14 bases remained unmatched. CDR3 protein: CASVGPGGRAWQYF. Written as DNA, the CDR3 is TGTGCCAGCGTTGGCCCGGGCGGGAGGGCCTGGCAGTACTTC.

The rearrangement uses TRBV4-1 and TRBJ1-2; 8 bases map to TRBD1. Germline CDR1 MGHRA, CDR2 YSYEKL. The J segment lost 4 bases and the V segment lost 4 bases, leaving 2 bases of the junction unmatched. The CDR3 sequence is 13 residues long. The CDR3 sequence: CASSRGQGYGYTF. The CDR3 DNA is TGCGCCAGCAGCCGAGGACAGGGCTATGGCTACACCTTC.

This CDR3 is CASSLWLKIGGRDTGELFF. The DNA for the CDR3 is TGTGCCAGCAGTTTATGGCTAAAAATCGGGGGTAGGGACACCGGGGAGCTGTTTTTT. The rearrangement links TRBV28 to TRBJ2-2; D is perhaps TRBD2 (6 bases). V dropped 0 bases and J dropped 3 bases, with 20 bases sitting between them. This CDR3 region has 19 residues. Germline CDR1 is MDHEN and CDR2 is SYDVKM.

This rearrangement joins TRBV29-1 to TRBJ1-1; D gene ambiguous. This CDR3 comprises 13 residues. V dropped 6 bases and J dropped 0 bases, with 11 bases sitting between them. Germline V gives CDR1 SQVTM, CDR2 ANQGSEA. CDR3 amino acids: CSVLAAMNTEAFF. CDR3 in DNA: TGCAGCGTGCTGGCGGCTATGAACACTGAAGCTTTCTTT.

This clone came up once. CDR3 in amino acids: CASSLVWAGGPSGELFF. The CDR3 bases are TGTGCCAGCAGCTTAGTGTGGGCGGGAGGGCCTTCCGGGGAGCTGTTTTTT. The V gene is TRBV11-2, the J gene TRBJ2-2; 9 bases are shared with TRBD2. V lost 1 base and J lost 6; bases outside the gene matches: 9. Germline CDR1 is SGHAT and CDR2 is FQNNGV. The CDR3 contains 17 residues. Full variable domain (rest looked up from reference TRBV11-2 and TRBJ2-2): EAGVAQSPRYKIIEKRQSVAFWCNPISGHATLYWYQQILGQGPKLLIQFQNNGVVDDSQLPKDRFSAERLKGVDSTLKIQPAKLEDSAVYLCASSLVWAGGPSGELFFGEGSRLTVL.

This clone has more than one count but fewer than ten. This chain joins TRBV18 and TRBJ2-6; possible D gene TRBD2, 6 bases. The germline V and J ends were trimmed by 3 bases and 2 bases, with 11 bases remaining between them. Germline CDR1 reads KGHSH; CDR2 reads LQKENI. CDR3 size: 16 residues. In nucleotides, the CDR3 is TGTGCCAGCTCACCGGTAGGAGGGGCTGGGGCCAACGTCCTGACTTTC. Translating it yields CASSPVGGAGANVLTF.